This T cell receptor beta chain was identified during a study of T cell responses to AZD1222 COVID-19 vaccine. Study-wide background: Second doses that came at about 4 or about 12 weeks were put together.

CDR3 size: 16 residues. The V gene end was trimmed by 4 bases and the J gene end by 6 bases; junction bases not matched to a gene: 12. Germline V CDR1 and CDR2: SGHNT, YYREEE (reference sequence). Notes on this clone: Its antigen is unknown.

Using immunoSEQ multiplex PCR, the repertoire was profiled, and TCRdb retains in-frame clones only, with some absent. Here the sample spans 130,000 or so clones, about 91% being singletons. Study-level points and caveats: The donor cohort was predominantly white British with a female majority, and clonal diversity may have been underestimated. Per reports, nearly half of all spike-specific TCRs target regions that are unmutated in variants. The repertoires were collected only after the peak T cell response.

This clonotype was obtained from an adult in good health. The chain has TRBV5-4 and TRBJ1-2; 10 bases map to TRBD1. This specimen was peripheral blood, taken on day 0 of AZD1222 vaccination. CDR3 residues: CASSGTRDRGTNGYTF. Written as DNA, the CDR3 is TGTGCCAGCAGCGGTACCCGGGACAGGGGAACAAATGGCTACACCTTC.